This T cell receptor beta chain was captured by sequencing in a study of memory CD4+ T cells and cytomegalovirus serostatus. Single viable CD3+CD4+CD8-CD45RO+ cells were sorted as the memory CD4+ T cells. CDR1 and CDR2 from the germline V gene are SGHTA and FQGNSA. V shed 5 bases and J shed 3 bases, with 17 bases lying between them. There are 16 residues in the CDR3. Original analysis: After removing out-of-frame reads, under 2.5 million distinct TCRbeta sequences remained. TCRdb's copy holds only in-frame clones and misses some; the assay was immunoSEQ multiplex PCR. V, J and clone size were drawn from that table, and D and trimming were deduced from the DNA. The table includes some 47,000 clones, around 80% detected once.

The sample taken for sequencing was memory CD4+ T cells from blood. This chain joins TRBV7-2 and TRBJ1-5, with D possibly being TRBD1 (5 bases). This TCR was sampled from an adult in good health and CMV-seronegative. The chain's CDR3 is CASSPQGGGNNQPQHF. The DNA of the CDR3 is TGTGCCAGCAGCCCCCAGGGTGGGGGGAACAATCAGCCCCAGCATTTT.